Shown below are 7 T cell receptor beta chains from a single sample sequenced in a study of T cells in narcolepsy. Method: immunoSEQ multiplex PCR; TCRdb's copy keeps in-frame clones and lacks some. The table records fewer than 40,000 clones, about 81% of them present only once. Sequencing input: CD45RA- memory CD4+ T cells from PBMCs. The receptors come from a human donor with narcolepsy.

The genes are TRBV5-8 and TRBJ1-1; the match to TRBD1 covers 7 bases. The CDR3 has 16 residues. The ends lost 4 bases at V and 0 bases at J; junction bases unmatched: 9. Germline V gene lookup returns CDR1 SGHTS and CDR2 YDEGEE. DNA of the CDR3: TGTGCCAGCAGCGCCGACAGGGCCTACATGAACACTGAAGCTTTCTTT. It encodes CASSADRAYMNTEAFF. The variable domain in full, with the rest retrieved from reference TRBV5-8 and TRBJ1-1, is EAGVTQSPTHLIKTRGQQATLRCSPISGHTSVYWYQQALGLGLQFLLWYDEGEERNRGNFPPRFSGRQFPNYSSELNVNALELEDSALYLCASSADRAYMNTEAFFGQGTRLTVV.

The genes are TRBV11-2 and TRBJ2-3, with 10 bases aligning to TRBD2. This CDR3 has 17 residues. Trimming cost V 1 base and J 4 bases; bases outside gene matches: 8. The germline V gene encodes CDR1 SGHAT and CDR2 FQNNGV. CDR3 loop: CASSLGAGGPAPDTQYF. The CDR3 DNA sequence: TGTGCCAGCAGCTTAGGAGCGGGGGGGCCGGCCCCAGATACGCAGTATTTT.

This chain uses TRBV9 with TRBJ2-2; 14 nucleotides align to TRBD2. The CDR3 loop spans 17 amino acids. CDR1 SGDLS and CDR2 YYNGEE come from the germline V gene. With 3 bases clipped from V and 3 bases from J, the junction kept 4 bases outside the gene matches. The CDR3 sequence is CASSGTSGGPYTGELFF. Here the CDR3 DNA reads TGTGCCAGCAGCGGGACTAGCGGGGGGCCTTACACCGGGGAGCTGTTTTTT.

The chain has TRBV28 and TRBJ1-1, with D maybe TRBD1 (6 bases). Deletions cut 4 bases from V and 6 bases from J, with 15 bases between. CDR3 length: 14 residues. Looked up from germline, CDR1 is MDHEN and CDR2 is SYDVKM. The DNA of the CDR3 is TGTGCCAGCAGTTGGACCGGGACACCCCCTGAAGCTTTCTTT. This gives the protein CASSWTGTPPEAFF.

There are a few counts of this clone. The V call is TRBV11-2, the J call TRBJ2-3; D call uncertain. V lost 0 bases to trimming and J lost 1 base, with 2 bases between them. The CDR3 length is 13 residues. CDR1 and CDR2 from the germline V gene are SGHAT and FQNNGV. The DNA of the CDR3 is TGTGCCAGCAGCTTAGAGGGCACAGATACGCAGTATTTT. This sequence encodes CASSLEGTDTQYF.

The chain joins TRBV15 to TRBJ1-2, with 7 bases aligning to TRBD1. V shed 0 bases, J shed 5 bases, and the junction held 6 bases outside the gene matches. CDR1 and CDR2 (germline): LNHNV, YYDKDF (reference sequence). This CDR3 has 15 residues. The CDR3 DNA is TGTGCCACCAGCAGAGAGGAAAGGGGGCCATATGGCTACACCTTC. Translating it yields CATSREERGPYGYTF.

This chain links TRBV5-4 with TRBJ2-1, with TRBD2 identical over 11 bases. From germline, CDR1 is SGHNT and CDR2 YYREEE (reference sequence). CDR3 length equals 16 residues. V shed 2 bases and J 0 bases; nucleotides not matched to a gene: 1. CDR3 coding DNA: TGTGCCAGCAGCTTTGGGACTAGCGGCTCCTACAATGAGCAGTTCTTC. It yields the protein CASSFGTSGSYNEQFF.